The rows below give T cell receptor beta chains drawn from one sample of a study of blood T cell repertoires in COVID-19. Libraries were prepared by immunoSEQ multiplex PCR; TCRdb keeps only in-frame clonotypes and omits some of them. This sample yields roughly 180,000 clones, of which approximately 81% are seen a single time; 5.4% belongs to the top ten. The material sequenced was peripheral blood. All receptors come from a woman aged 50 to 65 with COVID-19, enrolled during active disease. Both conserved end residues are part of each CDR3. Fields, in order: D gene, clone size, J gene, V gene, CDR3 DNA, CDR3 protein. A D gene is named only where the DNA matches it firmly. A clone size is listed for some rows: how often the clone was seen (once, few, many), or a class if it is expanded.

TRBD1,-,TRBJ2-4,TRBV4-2,TGTGCCAGCAGCCAAGAAAGACAGGGGGCCAAAAACATTCAGTACTTC,CASSQERQGAKNIQYF
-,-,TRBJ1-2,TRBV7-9,TGTGCCAGCAGCCAAGTGGAAAGGGGCTACTACACCTTC,CASSQVERGYYTF
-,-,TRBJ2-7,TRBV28,TGTGCCAGCAGCGGGTGGGGGGGCGACTCCTACGAGCAGTACTTC,CASSGWGGDSYEQYF
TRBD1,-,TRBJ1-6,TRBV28,TGTGCCAGCCAAGAGGGACGACAGGGAAATTCACCCCTCCACTTT,CASQEGRQGNSPLHF
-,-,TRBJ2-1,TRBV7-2,TGTGCCAGCAGGGCTTATTTCGGGGACTCCTACAATGAGCAGTTCTTC,CASRAYFGDSYNEQFF
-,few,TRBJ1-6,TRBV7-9,TGTGCCAGCAGCTTTCATCAGGGGATAGGGTCACCCCTCCACTTT,CASSFHQGIGSPLHF
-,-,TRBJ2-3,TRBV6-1,TGTGCCAGCAGTGCACAGGGTTCGGGGGGCGCAGATACGCAGTATTTT,CASSAQGSGGADTQYF
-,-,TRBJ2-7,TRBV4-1,TGCGCCAGCAGCCGAGTTCTGGACATTCGATCCTACGAGCAGTACTTC,CASSRVLDIRSYEQYF
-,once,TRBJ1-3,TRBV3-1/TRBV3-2,TGTGCCAGCAGCGAGACAGGTTCCTCTGGAAACACCATATATTTT,CASSETGSSGNTIYF
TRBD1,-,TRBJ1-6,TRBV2,TGTGCCAGCAACCCAGGGGGCTTGGATTCACCCCTCCACTTT,CASNPGGLDSPLHF
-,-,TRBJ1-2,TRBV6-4,TGTGCCAGCAGTCCTACCGACAACCCTTTTAACTATGGCTACACCTTC,CASSPTDNPFNYGYTF
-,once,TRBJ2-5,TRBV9,TGTGCCAGCAGCGTAGCTCTCGACACCGCGGGGCAAGAGACCCAGTACTTC,CASSVALDTAGQETQYF
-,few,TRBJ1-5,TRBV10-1,TGCGCCAGCAGTGAGTCCGGCGGGGCCCTCAATAAACCCCAGCATTTT,CASSESGGALNKPQHF
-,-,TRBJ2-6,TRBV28,TGTGCCAGCAGCCGTCCCTTCTCTGGGGCCAACGTCCTGACTTTC,CASSRPFSGANVLTF
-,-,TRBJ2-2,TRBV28,TGTGCCAGCTCACTCGCCTCCGCCGGGGAGCTGTTTTTT,CASSLASAGELFF
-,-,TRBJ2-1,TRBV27,TGTGCCAGCGGGACTCCCTTCAATGAGCAGTTCTTC,CASGTPFNEQFF